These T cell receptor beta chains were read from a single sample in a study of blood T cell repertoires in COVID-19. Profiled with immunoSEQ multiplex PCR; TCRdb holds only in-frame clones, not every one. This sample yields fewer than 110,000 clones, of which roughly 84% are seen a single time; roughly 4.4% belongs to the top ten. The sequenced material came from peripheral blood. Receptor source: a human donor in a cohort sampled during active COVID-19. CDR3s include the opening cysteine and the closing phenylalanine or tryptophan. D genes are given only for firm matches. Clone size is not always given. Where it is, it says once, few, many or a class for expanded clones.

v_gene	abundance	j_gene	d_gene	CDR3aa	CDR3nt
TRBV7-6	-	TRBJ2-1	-	CASSQGGEQFF	TGTGCCAGCAGCCAGGGGGGTGAGCAGTTCTTC
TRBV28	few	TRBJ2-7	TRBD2	CASQPPLAGRYEQYF	TGTGCCAGCCAGCCGCCACTAGCGGGACGATACGAGCAGTACTTC
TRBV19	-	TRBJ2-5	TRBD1	CASSIDRDRGQETQYF	TGTGCCAGTAGTATAGATCGGGACAGGGGGCAGGAGACCCAGTACTTC
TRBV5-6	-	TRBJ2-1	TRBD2	CASNAGGPSYNEQFF	TGTGCCAGCAACGCGGGAGGGCCCTCCTACAATGAGCAGTTCTTC
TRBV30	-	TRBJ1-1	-	CAWSVIAGTEAFF	TGTGCCTGGAGTGTAATCGCGGGTACTGAAGCTTTCTTT
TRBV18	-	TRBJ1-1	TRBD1	CASSPSGQANTEAFF	TGTGCCAGCTCACCATCGGGACAGGCGAACACTGAAGCTTTCTTT
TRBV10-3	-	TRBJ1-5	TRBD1	CAINDRENQPQHF	TGTGCCATCAATGACAGGGAAAATCAGCCCCAGCATTTT
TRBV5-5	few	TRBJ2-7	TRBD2	CASSYPSGGQGEQYF	TGTGCCAGCAGCTACCCTAGCGGAGGACAAGGCGAGCAGTACTTC
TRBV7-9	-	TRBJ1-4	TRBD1	CASSSDRGGEKLFF	TGTGCCAGCAGCTCAGACAGGGGGGGAGAAAAACTGTTTTTT
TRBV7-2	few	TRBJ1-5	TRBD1	CASSLATGSNQPQHF	TGTGCCAGCAGCTTAGCGACAGGGTCAAATCAGCCCCAGCATTTT
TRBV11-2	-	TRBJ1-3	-	CASSLVGGWSGNTIYF	TGTGCCAGCAGCTTAGTTGGGGGCTGGTCTGGAAACACCATATATTTT
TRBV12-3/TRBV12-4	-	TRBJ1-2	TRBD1	CASTRTGWFGYTF	TGTGCCAGCACCCGGACAGGGTGGTTTGGCTACACCTTC
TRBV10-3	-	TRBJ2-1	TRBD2	CAISEGAGEGNEQFF	TGTGCCATCAGTGAGGGAGCGGGAGAGGGGAATGAGCAGTTCTTC
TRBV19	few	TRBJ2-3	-	CASSPAPGDTNTQYF	TGTGCCAGTAGCCCCGCCCCTGGGGACACTAATACGCAGTATTTT
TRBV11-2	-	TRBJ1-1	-	CASSEQGRTEAFF	TGTGCCAGCAGCGAACAGGGAAGGACTGAAGCTTTCTTT
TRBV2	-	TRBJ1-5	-	CASSLRGPGQPQHF	TGTGCCAGCAGCCTCAGGGGACCGGGACAGCCCCAGCATTTT
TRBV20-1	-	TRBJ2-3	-	CSASTSGATDTQYF	TGCAGTGCTAGTACCAGCGGAGCCACAGATACGCAGTATTTT
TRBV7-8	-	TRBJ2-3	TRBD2	CASSLGLAGGTPSTDTQYF	TGTGCCAGCAGCTTGGGACTAGCGGGAGGGACACCTAGCACAGATACGCAGTATTTT
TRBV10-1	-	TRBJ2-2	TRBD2	CASRSTSGRLRGELFF	TGCGCCAGCAGGTCGACTAGCGGGAGGTTGCGGGGGGAGCTGTTTTTT
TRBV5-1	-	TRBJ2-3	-	CASSLFVGGTDTQYF	TGCGCCAGCAGCTTGTTTGTAGGGGGTACAGATACGCAGTATTTT
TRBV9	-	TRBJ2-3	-	CASSWGEIDTQYF	TGTGCCAGCAGCTGGGGGGAGATAGATACGCAGTATTTT
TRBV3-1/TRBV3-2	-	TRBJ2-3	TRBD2	CASSHSSGSRDTQYF	TGTGCCAGCAGCCATTCTAGCGGGAGTCGAGATACGCAGTATTTT
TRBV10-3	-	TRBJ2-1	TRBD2	CAISGGRGADEQFF	TGTGCCATCAGTGGTGGGAGGGGAGCCGATGAGCAGTTCTTC
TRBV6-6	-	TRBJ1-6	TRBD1	CASRPDRVVSPLHF	TGTGCCAGCAGGCCGGACAGGGTTGTATCACCCCTCCACTTT
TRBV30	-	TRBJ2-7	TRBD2	CAWSNGLAGDEQYF	TGTGCCTGGAGTAACGGACTAGCGGGCGACGAGCAGTACTTC
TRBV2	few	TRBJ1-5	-	CASTKTDSNQPQHF	TGTGCCAGCACTAAGACAGATAGCAATCAGCCCCAGCATTTT
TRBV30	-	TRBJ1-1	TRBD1	CAWRGQVGTEAFF	TGTGCCTGGAGGGGACAGGTCGGGACTGAAGCTTTCTTT
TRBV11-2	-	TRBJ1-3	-	CASSLTTAPNTIYF	TGTGCCAGCAGCTTAACGACAGCCCCTAACACCATATATTTT
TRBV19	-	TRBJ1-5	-	CASTGESQPQHF	TGTGCCAGTACCGGGGAGAGTCAGCCCCAGCATTTT
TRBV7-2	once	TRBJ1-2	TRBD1	CASSPQMGQSDYTF	TGTGCCAGCAGCCCACAGATGGGACAGAGCGACTACACCTTC
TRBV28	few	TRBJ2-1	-	CASITAAGSYNEQFF	TGTGCCAGCATCACCGCTGCCGGTTCCTACAATGAGCAGTTCTTC
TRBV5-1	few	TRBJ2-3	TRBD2	CASTPGLAGVTQYF	TGCGCCAGCACCCCGGGACTAGCGGGAGTTACGCAGTATTTT
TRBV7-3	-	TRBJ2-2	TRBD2	CASSLTSGTNTGELFF	TGTGCCAGCAGCTTAACTAGCGGGACGAACACCGGGGAGCTGTTTTTT
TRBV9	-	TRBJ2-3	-	CASSVVTSDTQYF	TGTGCCAGCAGCGTAGTAACCAGTGATACGCAGTATTTT
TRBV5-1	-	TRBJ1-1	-	CASSHLPTDQNTEAFF	TGCGCCAGCAGTCACCTCCCGACAGATCAAAACACTGAAGCTTTCTTT
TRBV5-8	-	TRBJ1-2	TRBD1	CASSLDRTGIAGYTF	TGTGCCAGCAGCTTGGATCGGACAGGGATTGCTGGCTACACCTTC
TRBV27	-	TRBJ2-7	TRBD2	CASSLREGSYEQYF	TGTGCCAGCAGTTTACGGGAGGGATCCTACGAGCAGTACTTC
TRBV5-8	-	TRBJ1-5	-	CASSLQQGDWGNQPQHF	TGTGCCAGCAGCTTGCAACAGGGAGATTGGGGCAATCAGCCCCAGCATTTT
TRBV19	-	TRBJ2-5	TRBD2	CASSPRPLAGVETQYF	TGTGCCAGTAGTCCGCGACCTCTAGCGGGAGTAGAGACCCAGTACTTC
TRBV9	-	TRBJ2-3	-	CASSVVGGGPTDTQYF	TGTGCCAGCAGCGTAGTTGGGGGAGGCCCCACAGATACGCAGTATTTT
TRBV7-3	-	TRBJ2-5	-	CASSYGQSETQYF	TGTGCCAGCAGCTATGGACAGTCAGAGACCCAGTACTTC
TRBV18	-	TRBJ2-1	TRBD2	CASSPTGLAGPGRSNEQFF	TGTGCCAGCTCACCTACGGGACTAGCGGGACCCGGGCGAAGCAATGAGCAGTTCTTC